The 7 T cell receptor beta chains presented below share a single source sample, sequenced in a study of OX40 agonist ivuxolimab in advanced cancers. Library creation used the immunoSEQ multiplex PCR assay. Here the immuneACCESS table is served through TCRdb, limited to in-frame sequences with V and J called. Missing clones are a known gap in these copies; in checked studies unresolved V genes cover under half, and the rest lacks a known reason. The sample yields approximately 30,000 clones; about 80% were counted once. The ten largest make up 11% of the sample. Material: CD4+ or CD8+ T cells sorted from blood, obtained in a trial of the OX40 agonist ivuxolimab. These receptors came from an adult with an advanced solid tumor such as melanoma, head and neck, liver or kidney cancer.

V gene TRBV2 combines with J gene TRBJ2-7; no definite D call. The germline gives CDR1 SNHLY, CDR2 FYNNEI. The CDR3 consists of 10 residues. Trimming stripped 6 bases from V and 6 bases from J, with 6 bases between. This CDR3 reads CASRVGEQYF. CDR3 DNA sequence: TGTGCCAGCAGGGTCGGCGAGCAGTACTTC.

This chain links TRBV7-3 with TRBJ1-1; D may be TRBD1 (6 bases). Germline CDR1 and CDR2: SGHTA and FQGTGA. The CDR3 totals 13 residues. V was cut by 3 bases and J by 8 bases, with 13 bases left in between. The CDR3 reads CASSFFGGQEAFF. CDR3 nucleotide sequence: TGTGCCAGCAGCTTCTTCGGGGGGCAGGAAGCTTTCTTT.

This clone was detected a few times. The chain employs TRBV2 and TRBJ2-3; 14 nucleotides match TRBD2. The CDR3 loop spans 18 amino acids. V dropped 7 bases and J dropped 0; count of bases not matched to a gene: 9. Germline V CDR1 and CDR2: SNHLY, FYNNEI. The DNA of the CDR3 is TGTGCCAGCACCGAAGGACTAGCGGGGGGCGTAAGCACAGATACGCAGTATTTT. It is translated as CASTEGLAGGVSTDTQYF.

The rearrangement joins TRBV13 to TRBJ1-2; possibly TRBD1 for D (5 bases). The CDR3 covers 16 residues. Germline CDR1 reads PRHDT; CDR2 reads FYEKMQ (reference sequence). Trimming cost V 4 bases and J 5 bases, with 20 bases left between them. CDR3 residues: CASSSTIRQHLYGYTF. The CDR3 DNA sequence: TGTGCCAGCAGCTCTACCATCAGACAGCACTTATATGGCTACACCTTC.

The rearrangement uses TRBV7-9 and TRBJ1-2, with 9 nucleotides matching TRBD1. After removal of 3 bases from V and 8 bases from J, the junction contained 7 bases not matched to a gene. This CDR3 is 14 amino acids long. Germline V gene sequence: CDR1 SEHNR, CDR2 FQNEAQ (reference sequence). CDR3 sequence reads: CASSFEGQGTGYTF. Written as DNA, the CDR3 is TGTGCCAGCAGCTTTGAGGGACAGGGCACAGGCTACACCTTC.

The chain combines TRBV7-9 with TRBJ1-3, with D perhaps TRBD1 (5 bases). Germline V gives CDR1 SEHNR, CDR2 FQNEAQ (reference sequence). The CDR3 extends over 15 amino acids. Trimming shortened V by 2 bases and J by 0 bases, and 8 bases separated the two germline ends. In nucleotides, the CDR3 is TGTGCCAGCAGCTTATCGGGGGTCTCTGGAAACACCATATATTTT. Its protein is CASSLSGVSGNTIYF.

The chain combines TRBV6-1 with TRBJ2-7, with D unresolved. The V end was cut by 7 bases, the J end by 2 bases, with 9 bases between. The CDR3 sequence is 12 residues long. In germline, CDR1 is MNHNS, CDR2 SASEGT. CDR3 bases: TGTGCCAGCATGAGCGCCACCTACGAGCAGTACTTC. The encoded protein is CASMSATYEQYF.